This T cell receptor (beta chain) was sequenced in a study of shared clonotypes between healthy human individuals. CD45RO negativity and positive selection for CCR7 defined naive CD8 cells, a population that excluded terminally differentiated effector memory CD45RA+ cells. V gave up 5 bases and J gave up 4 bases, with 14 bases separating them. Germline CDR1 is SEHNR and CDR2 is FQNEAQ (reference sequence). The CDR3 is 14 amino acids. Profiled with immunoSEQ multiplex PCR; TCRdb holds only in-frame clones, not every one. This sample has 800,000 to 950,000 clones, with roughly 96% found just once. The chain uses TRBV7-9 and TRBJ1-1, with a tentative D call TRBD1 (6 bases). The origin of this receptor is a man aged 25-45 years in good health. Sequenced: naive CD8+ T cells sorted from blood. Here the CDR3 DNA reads TGTGCCAGCAGCACCCTAACAGGGCGCACTGAAGCTTTCTTT. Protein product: CASSTLTGRTEAFF.